What follows are 30 T cell receptor beta chains derived from one specimen sequenced in a study of Ad26.COV2.S vaccination and SARS-CoV-2 variants. As for treatment: over 15 received Ad26.COV2.S at low or high dose, single or two shots; a few received placebo; per-sample allocation not given. Day 63 after the first vaccine or placebo injection was the time point for sampling. The assay was immunoSEQ multiplex PCR, and TCRdb's table has in-frame clones only and misses some. The table records about 320,000 clones, more than 70% of them present only once. Sequencing used peripheral blood, obtained in a trial of Ad26.COV2.S vaccine versus placebo. The receptors originated from a person aged 18-60 years who received the Ad26.COV2.S COVID-19 vaccine or a placebo.

The rearrangement links TRBV3-1 (or the pseudogene TRBV3-2) to TRBJ1-5; TRBD1 aligns across 9 bases. In germline, CDR1 is LGHDT, CDR2 YNNKEL (reference sequence). After removal of 3 bases from V and 4 bases from J, the junction contained 4 bases not matched to a gene. The CDR3 consists of 15 residues. CDR3 sequence (DNA): TGTGCCAGCAGCCAGGGACAGGGAATAAATCAGCCCCAGCATTTT. Protein product: CASSQGQGINQPQHF.

This clone was seen a few times. The chain couples TRBV19 to TRBJ1-2; 8 bases are shared with TRBD1. V was pared by 6 bases and J by 0 bases, with 6 bases of the junction left unmatched. In germline, CDR1 is LNHDA, CDR2 SQIVND (reference sequence). The CDR3 totals 15 residues. CDR3 residues: CASRSTGVTNYGYTF. The CDR3 DNA reads as TGTGCCAGTAGGTCGACAGGGGTCACTAACTATGGCTACACCTTC.

The gene calls are TRBV9 and TRBJ1-3, with D hard to call. Germline V lookup: CDR1 SGDLS, CDR2 YYNGEE. V shed 4 bases and J shed 3 bases, with 14 bases lying between them. The CDR3 contains 15 residues. The CDR3 sequence is CASSSQVPGGNTIYF. CDR3 bases: TGTGCCAGCAGCTCCCAGGTCCCGGGTGGAAACACCATATATTTT.

The gene calls are TRBV27 and TRBJ1-2; TRBD1 aligns across 7 bases. The CDR3 sequence is 16 residues long. The J segment lost 0 bases and the V segment lost 7 bases, leaving 11 bases of the junction unmatched. Germline-derived CDR1 and CDR2 are MNHEY and SMNVEV (reference sequence). Here the CDR3 reads CASKRQGLQTNYGYTF. DNA for the CDR3: TGTGCCAGCAAGCGACAGGGCCTACAAACTAACTATGGCTACACCTTC.

This clone has a handful of counts. The chain is built from TRBV6-5 and TRBJ1-2; D gene ambiguous. The germline V and J ends were trimmed by 2 bases and 2 bases, with 12 bases remaining between them. The CDR3 extends over 15 amino acids. The germline gives CDR1 MNHEY, CDR2 SVGAGI. CDR3 amino acids: CASSYDGSGNYGYTF. The DNA of the CDR3 is TGTGCCAGCAGTTACGATGGCAGCGGCAACTATGGCTACACCTTC.

The chain recombines TRBV9 with TRBJ2-2, with unresolved D. The V end lost 0 bases, the J end lost 0 bases, and 3 bases lay between the germline ends. Germline CDR1 SGDLS, CDR2 YYNGEE. This CDR3 is built from 14 residues. The CDR3 sequence: CASSVVSNTGELFF. The CDR3, as DNA: TGTGCCAGCAGCGTAGTCTCGAACACCGGGGAGCTGTTTTTT.

The J gene is TRBJ1-6, the V gene TRBV13; D perhaps matches TRBD1 (5 bases). The V and J ends lost 1 base and 4 bases respectively, with 11 bases between them. CDR1 is PRHDT, CDR2 FYEKMQ, per germline (reference sequence). The CDR3 consists of 16 residues. As DNA, the CDR3 is TGTGCCAGCAGCTTAGAAGGGACCCTTTATAATTCACCCCTCCACTTT. Protein product: CASSLEGTLYNSPLHF.

There are a few counts of this clone. This rearrangement joins TRBV5-1 to TRBJ1-3; no definite D call. This CDR3 has 14 amino acids. Germline assignment: CDR1 SGHRS and CDR2 YFSETQ. V was shortened by 5 bases and J by 7 bases, with 16 bases between the two germline ends. CDR3 sequence reads: CASRPLMIANTIYF. For the CDR3, the DNA is TGCGCCAGCAGGCCCCTGATGATAGCGAACACCATATATTTT.

The V and J genes are TRBV4-1 and TRBJ1-1; the D gene is possibly TRBD1 (6 bases). Trimming took 1 base from V and 1 from J, leaving 13 bases between them. CDR1 and CDR2 (germline): MGHRA, YSYEKL. The CDR3 length is 16 residues. Written as DNA, the CDR3 is TGCGCCAGCAGCCAAGTTGGGGGACACCCGAACACTGAAGCTTTCTTT. It is translated as CASSQVGGHPNTEAFF.

The CDR3 protein is CASSPKAGVGTEAFF. CDR3 bases: TGCGCCAGCAGCCCGAAGGCAGGGGTCGGCACTGAAGCTTTCTTT. V and J are TRBV4-3 and TRBJ1-1; possibly TRBD1 for D (6 bases). Germline loops: CDR1 LGHNA, CDR2 YSLEER. The CDR3 extends over 15 amino acids. The germline V and J ends were trimmed by 4 bases and 4 bases, with 16 bases remaining between them.

The genes are TRBV6-5 and TRBJ2-3; tentatively, D is TRBD2 (7 bases). V was cut by 10 bases and J by 3 bases, with 17 bases left in between. CDR3 size: 14 residues. Germline values: CDR1 MNHEY, CDR2 SVGAGI. This CDR3 is CATMEGGVTDTQYF. DNA for the CDR3: TGTGCCACTATGGAGGGGGGGGTGACAGATACGCAGTATTTT.

The chain has TRBV7-2 and TRBJ2-2, with 12 bases matching TRBD2. Germline CDR1 reads SGHTA; CDR2 reads FQGNSA. V gave up 4 bases and J gave up 9 bases; unmatched junction bases: 12. The CDR3 extends over 17 amino acids. Here the CDR3 DNA reads TGTGCCAGCAGCTCCGGGCTAGCGGGGGGGAGCCCCCGGGAGCTGTTTTTT. Its protein product is CASSSGLAGGSPRELFF.

The chain recombines TRBV5-3 with TRBJ2-7, with TRBD1 matching 10 bases. TRBV5-3 is filed as an ORF, its function uncertain. CDR3 length: 15 residues. V dropped 1 base and J dropped 4; count of bases not matched to a gene: 5. This chain's CDR3 is CARSLMTGGKYEQYF. The CDR3 DNA follows: TGTGCCAGAAGCTTGATGACAGGGGGCAAGTACGAGCAGTACTTC.

This rearrangement joins TRBV23-1 to TRBJ2-7; TRBD1 agrees at 10 bases. TRBV23-1 is annotated as an ORF whose role is uncertain. The V gene end was trimmed by 3 bases and the J gene end by 5 bases; junction bases not matched to a gene: 13. This CDR3 has 17 residues. CDR3 nucleotide sequence: TGCGCCAGCAGTCAGCCGTTTGTGGACAGGGGGACCCACGAGCAGTACTTC. This gives the protein CASSQPFVDRGTHEQYF.

V gene TRBV7-3 combines with J gene TRBJ1-1; 7 bases map to TRBD1. The CDR3 covers 13 residues. Unmatched junction bases numbered 4, after V lost 2 bases and J lost 7 bases. The V gene's germline CDR1 is SGHTA and CDR2 FQGTGA. Here the CDR3 reads CASSLETGFEAFF. The DNA for the CDR3 is TGTGCCAGCAGCTTAGAGACAGGGTTTGAAGCTTTCTTT.

V usage is TRBV6-1 and J usage is TRBJ1-5, with D possibly TRBD1 on 5 matching bases. The V and J ends lost 1 base and 2 bases respectively, with 12 bases between them. Germline V gene lookup returns CDR1 MNHNS and CDR2 SASEGT. This CDR3 is 16 amino acids long. CDR3 bases: TGTGCCAGCAGTGAAGAAAGGGGATTAGGCAATCAGCCCCAGCATTTT. Encoded protein: CASSEERGLGNQPQHF.

J is TRBJ1-5 and V is TRBV6-5, with 7 positions matching TRBD1. The germline gives CDR1 MNHEY, CDR2 SVGAGI. The CDR3 contains 15 residues. The ends lost 1 base at V and 11 bases at J; junction bases unmatched: 11. CDR3 in amino acids: CASSYYRGGGRSQHF. CDR3 sequence (DNA): TGTGCCAGCAGTTACTACAGGGGAGGGGGGAGGTCCCAGCATTTT.

The genes are TRBV30 and TRBJ2-5; D possibly corresponds to TRBD1 (5 bases). Deletions cut 4 bases from V and 3 bases from J, with 12 bases between. The CDR3 has 13 amino acids. Germline V gives CDR1 GTSNPN, CDR2 SVGIG (reference sequence). Here the CDR3 DNA reads TGTGCCTGGACTGGAACAGGTGAAGAGACCCAGTACTTC. As protein: CAWTGTGEETQYF.

The J gene is TRBJ1-5, the V gene TRBV30, with 8 bases lining up with TRBD1. The germline gives CDR1 GTSNPN, CDR2 SVGIG (reference sequence). V was pared by 1 base and J by 7 bases, with 6 bases of the junction left unmatched. This CDR3 has 14 residues. The CDR3 coding sequence is TGTGCCTGGAGTGGCAGGGGGCGAGGACAGCCCCAGCATTTT. Translated: CAWSGRGRGQPQHF. Combining the CDR3 with reference TRBV30 and TRBJ1-5 gives the whole variable domain SQTIHQWPATLVQPVGSPLSLECTVEGTSNPNLYWYRQAAGRGLQLLFYSVGIGQISSEVPQNLSASRPQDRQFILSSKKLLLSDSGFYLCAWSGRGRGQPQHFGDGTRLSIL.

The chain carries TRBV2 and TRBJ2-5; 7 bases match TRBD2. Trimming at V came to 6 bases and at J to 6 bases, leaving 13 bases not matched to a gene. The CDR3 covers 15 residues. Germline-derived CDR1 and CDR2 are SNHLY and FYNNEI. The CDR3 DNA reads as TGTGCCAGCAGCGGAGCGGGGAAGCTCGGGAAGACCCAGTACTTC. Its protein product is CASSGAGKLGKTQYF.

This sequence joins TRBV6-1 and TRBJ2-1, with 7 bases fitting TRBD2. The CDR3 spans 15 residues. Germline CDR1 is MNHNS and CDR2 is SASEGT. With 2 bases clipped from V and 3 bases from J, the junction kept 4 bases outside the gene matches. The CDR3 DNA reads as TGTGCCAGCAGTGAAAGCCTAGCGGTCTACAATGAGCAGTTCTTC. Translation gives CASSESLAVYNEQFF.

The rearrangement links TRBV18 to TRBJ1-6; D perhaps matches TRBD1 (6 bases). The CDR3 totals 15 residues. Germline V CDR1 and CDR2: KGHSH, LQKENI. Trimming took 2 bases from V and 7 from J, leaving 12 bases between them. The CDR3 DNA sequence: TGTGCCAGCTCACCAAACGCAGGGGAGAATTCACCCCTCCACTTT. Amino acids: CASSPNAGENSPLHF. The entire variable domain, with the rest obtained from reference TRBV18 and TRBJ1-6, is as follows: NAGVMQNPRHLVRRRGQEARLRCSPMKGHSHVYWYRQLPEEGLKFMVYLQKENIIDESGMPKERFSAEFPKEGPSILRIQQVVRGDSAAYFCASSPNAGENSPLHFGNGTRLTVT.

The chain employs TRBV30 and TRBJ1-2; D possibly corresponds to TRBD1 (5 bases). CDR3 length equals 13 residues. Trimming took off 4 bases at V and 4 bases at J, with 13 bases between the two ends. In germline, CDR1 is GTSNPN, CDR2 SVGIG (reference sequence). For the CDR3, the DNA is TGTGCCTGGAAGTTAGGGGACCTCTATGGCTACACCTTC. Protein sequence: CAWKLGDLYGYTF.

The rearrangement joins TRBV18 to TRBJ2-5; 7 bases match TRBD2. This CDR3 region has 15 residues. Germline assignment: CDR1 KGHSH and CDR2 LQKENI. With V trimmed by 2 bases and J by 2 bases, 5 bases remained unmatched. CDR3 in DNA: TGTGCCAGCTCACCAGCCGGGACTATACAAGAGACCCAGTACTTC. Its protein is CASSPAGTIQETQYF.

The rearrangement joins TRBV14 to TRBJ1-1, with D perhaps TRBD1 (6 bases). The CDR3 extends over 14 amino acids. Trimming stripped 2 bases from V and 5 bases from J, with 12 bases between. Germline V gene lookup returns CDR1 SGHDN and CDR2 FVKESK. The CDR3 DNA sequence: TGTGCCAGCAGCCAATCAGGGGTCGGGACTGAAGCTTTCTTT. Its protein is CASSQSGVGTEAFF.

The J gene is TRBJ1-1, the V gene TRBV6-5, with 7 bases matching TRBD1. V trimming: 6 bases; J trimming: 3 bases; junction bases outside the gene matches: 4. Germline V CDR1 and CDR2: MNHEY, SVGAGI. This CDR3 is 13 amino acids long. CDR3 sequence: CASRSGQHTEAFF. The CDR3 DNA reads as TGTGCCAGCAGGTCGGGACAGCACACTGAAGCTTTCTTT.

This sequence joins TRBV30 and TRBJ1-6; a possible D gene is TRBD1 (5 bases). V lost 6 bases and J lost 6, with 18 bases in between. This CDR3 spans 15 amino acids. The V gene's germline CDR1 is GTSNPN and CDR2 SVGIG (reference sequence). As DNA, the CDR3 is TGTGCCTGTAGATTTTTAAGAGGGGCTAATTCACCCCTCCACTTT. Translating it yields CACRFLRGANSPLHF.

In this sample, this clone turned up once. This sequence joins TRBV28 and TRBJ2-4; perhaps TRBD2 as D (6 bases). With 3 bases removed from V and 0 bases from J, the gap between germline ends came to 18 bases. The CDR3 runs 18 residues. Germline values: CDR1 MDHEN, CDR2 SYDVKM. The CDR3: CASSFRGTANTAKNIQYF. CDR3 DNA sequence: TGTGCCAGCAGTTTCCGCGGGACCGCGAATACAGCCAAAAACATTCAGTACTTC.

The chain employs TRBV30 and TRBJ1-1; a possible D gene is TRBD1 (5 bases). In germline, CDR1 is GTSNPN, CDR2 SVGIG (reference sequence). V was clipped by 5 bases and J by 3 bases, with 10 bases between them. This CDR3 region has 12 residues. This CDR3 reads CAWDQGDTEAFF. For the CDR3, the DNA is TGTGCCTGGGACCAGGGCGACACTGAAGCTTTCTTT.

On this clone: Within the sample, other DNA sequences also encode this same CDR3. The chain carries TRBV11-2 and TRBJ1-5; D unclear. The CDR3 totals 13 residues. Germline CDR1 is SGHAT and CDR2 is FQNNGV. Trimming left V 5 bases short and J 4 bases short, with 9 bases between. The CDR3 loop reads CASSLGVNQPQHF. CDR3 coding DNA: TGTGCCAGCAGCCTCGGGGTAAATCAGCCCCAGCATTTT.